One sample yielded the 21 T cell receptor beta chains listed below, sequenced in a study of PD-L1 blockade in urothelial cancer. Produced via immunoSEQ multiplex PCR; TCRdb's table is partial and in-frame only. The table lists 70,000 or so clones, 85% to 90% of them singletons. The sequences come from PBMCs, collected around atezolizumab (anti-PD-L1) treatment. These receptors all stem from a man in his sixties with urothelial cancer.

The J gene is TRBJ1-4, the V gene TRBV7-2, with 9 bases that match TRBD1. The CDR3 runs 15 residues. Germline CDR1 is SGHTA and CDR2 is FQGNSA. Losses at the gene ends were 5 bases for V and 7 bases for J; bases not matched to a gene: 8. CDR3 sequence (DNA): TGTGCCAGCAGCACCGGACAGGGGAGGGGTGAAAAACTGTTTTTT. Translated, it gives CASSTGQGRGEKLFF. The entire variable domain, with the rest obtained from reference TRBV7-2 and TRBJ1-4, is as follows: GAGVSQSPSNKVTEKGKDVELRCDPISGHTALYWYRQSLGQGLEFLIYFQGNSAPDKSGLPSDRFSAERTGGSVSTLTIQRTQQEDSAVYLCASSTGQGRGEKLFFGSGTQLSVL.

The chain has TRBV7-9 and TRBJ2-5; 12 nucleotides align to TRBD1. The germline gives CDR1 SEHNR, CDR2 FQNEAQ (reference sequence). Trimming took 5 bases from V and 4 from J; bases not matched to a gene: 17. The CDR3 runs to 19 residues. The CDR3 DNA reads TGTGCCAGCAGCCCGAAGTTACCGACGGGACAGGGGGCGGGAGAGACCCAGTACTTC. Residues: CASSPKLPTGQGAGETQYF.

This sequence joins TRBV6-1 and TRBJ1-2; unclear D gene. Germline values: CDR1 MNHNS, CDR2 SASEGT. CDR3 size: 16 residues. V dropped 1 base and J dropped 2 bases, with 14 bases sitting between them. The CDR3 coding sequence is TGTGCCAGCAGTGAAGGCGATAGGCGGGTCAACTATGGCTACACCTTC. Amino acids: CASSEGDRRVNYGYTF.

This clone has a handful of counts. This sequence joins TRBV5-8 and TRBJ1-4; possibly TRBD1 for D (6 bases). The germline V gene has CDR1 SGHTS and CDR2 YDEGEE. The V end lost 4 bases, the J end lost 0 bases, and 16 bases lay between the germline ends. This CDR3 is 17 amino acids long. The CDR3 DNA reads TGTGCCAGCAGCCTTGGACAGACAAGTGCAACTAATGAAAAACTGTTTTTT. Its translation: CASSLGQTSATNEKLFF.

This clone occurred a few times. V is TRBV4-1 and J is TRBJ2-2; 7 bases match TRBD2. Per the germline V gene, CDR1 is MGHRA and CDR2 is YSYEKL. The V gene end was trimmed by 0 bases and the J gene end by 3 bases; junction bases not matched to a gene: 10. CDR3 size: 18 residues. For the CDR3, the DNA is TGCGCCAGCAGCCAAGATCTCGGTGCTAGCGGACACACCGGGGAGCTGTTTTTT. Its translation is CASSQDLGASGHTGELFF.

The chain links TRBV9 to TRBJ1-1, with 8 positions matching TRBD1. The CDR3 totals 16 residues. CDR1 and CDR2 from the germline V gene are SGDLS and YYNGEE. With 1 base clipped from V and 1 base from J, the junction kept 6 bases outside the gene matches. The CDR3 region has the DNA TGTGCCAGCAGCGTACGTCCCGGGACAGGGAACACTGAAGCTTTCTTT. Protein sequence: CASSVRPGTGNTEAFF.

J is TRBJ1-1 and V is TRBV4-1; D gene uncertain. V was pared by 2 bases and J by 0 bases, with 16 bases between. CDR1 is MGHRA and CDR2 is YSYEKL in the germline V gene. CDR3 length: 17 residues. The chain's CDR3 is CASSQHPQPGMNTEAFF. CDR3 DNA: TGCGCCAGCAGCCAACATCCGCAGCCGGGGATGAACACTGAAGCTTTCTTT.

This sequence joins TRBV4-1 and TRBJ2-3; 15 nucleotides align to TRBD2. The CDR3 has 16 amino acids. Germline CDR1 reads MGHRA; CDR2 reads YSYEKL. V gave up 0 bases and J gave up 8 bases; unmatched junction bases: 3. CDR3 residues: CASSQDGTSGGTTQYF. The CDR3 DNA follows: TGCGCCAGCAGCCAAGACGGGACTAGCGGGGGGACTACGCAGTATTTT.

V and J are TRBV11-2 and TRBJ2-7, with TRBD1 identical over 9 bases. Per germline, CDR1 SGHAT and CDR2 FQNNGV. The CDR3 has 18 residues. The ends lost 4 bases at V and 2 bases at J; junction bases unmatched: 15. CDR3 coding DNA: TGTGCCAGCAGCTACCGGGGACAGGGAATTTCTAAAACCTACGAGCAGTACTTC. Amino acids: CASSYRGQGISKTYEQYF.

The chain joins TRBV5-1 to TRBJ2-7, with 14 bases fitting TRBD2. Per germline, CDR1 SGHRS and CDR2 YFSETQ. V lost 6 bases and J lost 5; bases outside the gene matches: 4. This CDR3 is 14 amino acids long. The CDR3 loop reads CASKQGLAGDEQYF. In DNA form, the CDR3 reads TGCGCCAGCAAACAGGGACTAGCGGGAGACGAGCAGTACTTC.

The V gene is TRBV5-1, the J gene TRBJ2-2; possible D gene TRBD2, 5 bases. The germline V and J ends were trimmed by 3 bases and 6 bases, with 15 bases remaining between them. This CDR3 region has 15 residues. CDR1 is SGHRS, CDR2 YFSETQ, per germline. CDR3 residues: CASSYGNEGSGELFF. The DNA for the CDR3 is TGCGCCAGCAGCTACGGGAATGAGGGCTCCGGGGAGCTGTTTTTT.

The chain employs TRBV5-1 and TRBJ2-4, with 7 nucleotides matching TRBD1. Trimming removed 4 bases from V and 0 bases from J; junction bases left unmatched: 10. This CDR3 is 17 amino acids long. CDR1 is SGHRS, CDR2 YFSETQ, per germline. In nucleotides, the CDR3 is TGCGCCAGCAGCCCCCTTTACAGGGGATTAGCCAAAAACATTCAGTACTTC. Translation gives CASSPLYRGLAKNIQYF.

Note on this clone: The germline gene is not matched at one end of the junction; a read error may be the cause. The CDR3: CSVERAGSLF. CDR3 coding DNA: TGCAGCGTTGAAAGGGCAGGGTCCCTCTTC. The chain carries TRBV29-1 and TRBJ2-1, with D tentatively TRBD1 (5 bases). There are 10 residues in the CDR3. Germline V gene sequence: CDR1 SQVTM, CDR2 ANQGSEA.

This clone was counted between two and nine times. This chain links TRBV2 with TRBJ1-4; a weak D match, TRBD1 (5 bases). Trimming took off 6 bases at V and 10 bases at J, with 15 bases between the two ends. The CDR3 totals 13 residues. Per germline, CDR1 SNHLY and CDR2 FYNNEI. CDR3 DNA: TGTGCCAGCAGAGGCGGGGGTGTTGGAAAACTGTTTTTT. Amino acid sequence: CASRGGGVGKLFF.

The rearrangement links TRBV2 to TRBJ2-1, with no clear D. V gave up 2 bases and J gave up 6 bases, with 11 bases separating them. From germline, CDR1 is SNHLY and CDR2 FYNNEI. The CDR3 is 14 amino acids. The CDR3 sequence is CASSELEYSNEQFF. CDR3 nucleotide sequence: TGTGCCAGCAGTGAACTCGAGTATTCCAATGAGCAGTTCTTC.

This rearrangement joins TRBV11-2 to TRBJ2-4; 7 bases line up with TRBD1. Per the germline V gene, CDR1 is SGHAT and CDR2 is FQNNGV. J lost 6 bases, V lost 3 bases, and 5 bases had no gene match. This CDR3 is built from 14 residues. CDR3: CASSFGTDLNIQYF. DNA for the CDR3: TGTGCCAGCAGCTTTGGGACAGATCTAAACATTCAGTACTTC.

The chain uses TRBV2 and TRBJ2-7; possibly TRBD1 for D (6 bases). The CDR3 is made up of 12 amino acids. The V end was cut by 7 bases, the J end by 3 bases, with 10 bases between. CDR1 and CDR2 (germline): SNHLY, FYNNEI. The chain's CDR3 is CASTGVGYEQYF. For the CDR3, the DNA is TGTGCCAGCACAGGGGTCGGCTACGAGCAGTACTTC. Full variable domain (remainder filled in from reference TRBV2 and TRBJ2-7): EPEVTQTPSHQVTQMGQEVILRCVPISNHLYFYWYRQILGQKVEFLVSFYNNEISEKSEIFDDQFSVERPDGSNFTLKIRSTKLEDSAMYFCASTGVGYEQYFGPGTRLTVT.

This chain uses TRBV27 with TRBJ2-5; the match to TRBD2 covers 8 bases. CDR3 size: 17 residues. Germline V gene sequence: CDR1 MNHEY, CDR2 SMNVEV (reference sequence). V gave up 8 bases and J gave up 2 bases; unmatched junction bases: 16. This chain's CDR3 is CASGMVRAGGLQETQYF. The DNA of the CDR3 is TGTGCCAGCGGGATGGTAAGGGCGGGAGGCTTGCAAGAGACCCAGTACTTC.

The chain is built from TRBV19 and TRBJ2-3; 14 bases are a match to TRBD2. The junction had 7 bases not matched to a gene; V was cut back by 5 bases and J by 6 bases. The CDR3 is made up of 16 amino acids. Germline values: CDR1 LNHDA, CDR2 SQIVND (reference sequence). The CDR3 protein is CASSLRTSGGMDTQYF. The CDR3 coding sequence is TGTGCCAGTAGTCTCCGGACTAGCGGGGGGATGGATACGCAGTATTTT.

The chain is built from TRBV6-1 and TRBJ2-7, with D perhaps matching TRBD1 (5 bases). Trimming left V 6 bases short and J 7 bases short, with 19 bases between. Germline V gene lookup returns CDR1 MNHNS and CDR2 SASEGT. This CDR3 contains 14 residues. CDR3: CASRRTRAMGEQYF. The CDR3 nucleotides are TGTGCCAGCAGACGGACACGGGCGATGGGGGAGCAGTACTTC.

The rearrangement uses TRBV18 and TRBJ1-1; TRBD1 is a possible D gene (6 bases). Germline CDR1 and CDR2: KGHSH and LQKENI. Trimming left V 7 bases short and J 1 base short, with 13 bases between. The CDR3 has 14 residues. DNA of the CDR3: TGTGCCAGCTTACGGGACACTGCGAACACTGAAGCTTTCTTT. Protein sequence: CASLRDTANTEAFF.